The source of this T cell receptor beta chain is a study of blood T cell repertoires in COVID-19. Study context: From the United States, Italy and Spain came samples of acute and convalescent COVID-19. T cells, B-cell-depleted T cells, or PBMCs supplied cDNA or gDNA.

The CDR3 is 14 amino acids. V shed 4 bases and J 6 bases; nucleotides not matched to a gene: 3. Germline V gene lookup returns CDR1 LGHDT and CDR2 YNNKEL (reference sequence). Source study methods: Nucleated cell counts were estimated from reference gene primer amplification. The data were produced by immunoSEQ multiplex PCR, yet TCRdb's version contains in-frame clones alone and is incomplete. That table supplies the V and J calls and clone size; D and trimming were determined from the DNA. The sample consists of about 270,000 clones, roughly nine tenths of them appearing once. One Seattle source followed patients from active infection through their disease course.

The origin of this receptor is a woman in her twenties or thirties with COVID-19, enrolled during active disease. V gene TRBV3-1 (or the pseudogene TRBV3-2) combines with J gene TRBJ1-6, with 7 nucleotides matching TRBD1. The sample was peripheral blood. The CDR3 DNA sequence: TGTGCCAGCAGCCCAGGACAGGTTAATTCACCCCTCCACTTT. This encodes CASSPGQVNSPLHF.